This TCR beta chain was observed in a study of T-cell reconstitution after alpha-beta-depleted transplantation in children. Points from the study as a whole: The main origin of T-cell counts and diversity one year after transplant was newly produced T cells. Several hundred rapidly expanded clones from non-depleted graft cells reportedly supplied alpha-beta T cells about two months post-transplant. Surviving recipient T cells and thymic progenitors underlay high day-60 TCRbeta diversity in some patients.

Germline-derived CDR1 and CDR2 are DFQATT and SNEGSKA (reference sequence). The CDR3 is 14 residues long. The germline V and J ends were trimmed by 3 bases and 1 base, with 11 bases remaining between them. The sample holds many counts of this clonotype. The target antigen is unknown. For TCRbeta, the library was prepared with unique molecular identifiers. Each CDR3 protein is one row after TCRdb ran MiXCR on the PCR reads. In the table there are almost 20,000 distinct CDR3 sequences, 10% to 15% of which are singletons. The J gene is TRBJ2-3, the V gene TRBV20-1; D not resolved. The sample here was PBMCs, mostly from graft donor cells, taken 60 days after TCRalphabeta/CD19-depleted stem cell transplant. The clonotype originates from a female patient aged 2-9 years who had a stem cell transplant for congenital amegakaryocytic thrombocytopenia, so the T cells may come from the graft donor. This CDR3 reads CSASSYSGTDTQYF. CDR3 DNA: TGCAGTGCTAGTTCCTACTCTGGCACAGATACGCAGTATTTT.